Listed here is a single T cell receptor (beta chain). Its antigen is undetermined. The data stem from a study of shared clonotypes between healthy human individuals. At the level of the study: Each donor had three CD4 naive, three CD4 memory, two CD8 naive and one CD8 memory plate.

Points from the study as a whole: Clonotype sharing among donors likely depends on sequencing depth. The sharing of about 5% of naive CD4 clonotypes was seen across a handful of donors.

CDR3 length: 14 amino acids. J was trimmed by 8 bases and V by 7 bases; bases with no gene match: 10. From germline, CDR1 is SNHLY and CDR2 FYNNEI. TCRdb keeps only in-frame clones here, not all; method: immunoSEQ multiplex PCR. The top ten clones hold roughly 0.65% of a sample with over a million clones, around 78% of them seen once. V gene TRBV2 combines with J gene TRBJ1-2; 10 bases map to TRBD1. This receptor was identified in a man aged 18-30 years in good health. Some clones in this sample may be carry-over from other donors' samples. Specimen: memory CD4+ T cells from PBMCs. Subset given: CD45RA-negative fraction. The CDR3 nucleotides read TGTGCCAGCACCGAAAGGGACAGGGGTCGGGGCTACACCTTC. This translates into CASTERDRGRGYTF.